This T cell receptor beta chain was found in a study of T cells in Graves' hyperthyroidism and ophthalmopathy. Uncontrolled infection, other autoimmune disease, pregnancy or lactation excluded patients. V trimming: 7 bases; J trimming: 4 bases; junction bases outside the gene matches: 15. Germline V gene sequence: CDR1 SGHTA, CDR2 FQGTGA. CDR3 length equals 17 residues. Amplification of TCR beta CDR3 regions used RNA as the template. The primer set for the first-round RT-PCR of the TCR CDR3 was HTBI. TCRdb passed the multiplex PCR reads through MiXCR, listing each CDR3 protein once. Counted here are some 600,000 distinct CDR3 sequences, over 11% occurring once; the ten biggest clones make up about 5.8%.

The sample taken for sequencing was blood. The receptor's source is a woman in her 30s with Graves' hyperthyroidism that later progressed to Graves' ophthalmopathy. This chain uses TRBV7-3 with TRBJ2-2, with 7 bases that match TRBD2. The CDR3 reads CASKPRGAGDGTGELFF. As DNA, the CDR3 is TGTGCCAGCAAACCCCGAGGCGCGGGAGATGGCACCGGGGAGCTGTTTTTT. The full variable domain, with the rest looked up from reference TRBV7-3 and TRBJ2-2, is GAGVSQTPSNKVTEKGKYVELRCDPISGHTALYWYRQSLGQGPEFLIYFQGTGAADDSGLPNDRFFAVRPEGSVSTLKIQRTERGDSAVYLCASKPRGAGDGTGELFFGEGSRLTVL.